This T cell receptor (beta chain) was sequenced for a study of shared clonotypes between healthy human individuals. General study points: Several donors shared approximately 5% of their naive CD4 clonotypes. Estimated richness values were generally larger in naive subsets than in memory subsets.

Measured with immunoSEQ multiplex PCR; TCRdb has only the in-frame clones, and not every one. Of roughly 720,000 clones listed, less than 95% were seen once; the top ten hold approximately 35%. Each CD8 memory set brought CD45RO+ cells together with CCR7-negative CD45RA+ TemRA cells. This CDR3 contains 14 residues. V lost 5 bases to trimming and J lost 2 bases, with 15 bases between them. Germline V gene data show CDR1 as SQVTM and CDR2 as ANQGSEA. With respect to this clone: Its antigen is not known.

The sample consisted of memory CD8+ T cells from PBMCs. This sample's subset: CD45RO+ cells pooled with CCR7-negative TemRA cells. The sequence derives from a young man in good health. Some clones in this sample may be carry-over from other donors' samples. The chain combines TRBV29-1 with TRBJ2-5; maybe TRBD2 (6 bases). CDR3 bases: TGCAGCGTTTTGCTCGGGAGCTATCAAGAGACCCAGTACTTC. Translating gives CSVLLGSYQETQYF.